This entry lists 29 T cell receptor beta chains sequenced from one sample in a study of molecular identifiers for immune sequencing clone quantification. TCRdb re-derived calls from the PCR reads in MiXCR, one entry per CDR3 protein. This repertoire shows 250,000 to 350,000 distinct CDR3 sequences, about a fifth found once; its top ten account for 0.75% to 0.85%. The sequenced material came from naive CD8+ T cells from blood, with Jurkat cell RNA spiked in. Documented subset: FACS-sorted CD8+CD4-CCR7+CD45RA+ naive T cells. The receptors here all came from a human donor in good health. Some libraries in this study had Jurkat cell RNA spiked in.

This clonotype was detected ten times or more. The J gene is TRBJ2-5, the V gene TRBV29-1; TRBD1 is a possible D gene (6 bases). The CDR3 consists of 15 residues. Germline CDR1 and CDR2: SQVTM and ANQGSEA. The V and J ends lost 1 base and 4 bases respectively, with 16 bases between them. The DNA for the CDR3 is TGCAGCGTTGAAGTTAAGCCAGGGGATGCAGAGACCCAGTACTTC. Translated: CSVEVKPGDAETQYF. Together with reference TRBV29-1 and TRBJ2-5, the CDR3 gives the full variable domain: SAVISQKPSRDICQRGTSLTIQCQVDSQVTMMFWYRQQPGQSLTLIATANQGSEATYESGFVIDKFPISRPNLTFSTLTVSNMSPEDSSIYLCSVEVKPGDAETQYFGPGTRLLVL.

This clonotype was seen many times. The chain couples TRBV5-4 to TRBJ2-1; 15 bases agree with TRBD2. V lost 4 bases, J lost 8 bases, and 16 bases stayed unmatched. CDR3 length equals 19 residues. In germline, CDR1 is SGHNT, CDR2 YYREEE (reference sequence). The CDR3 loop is CASSVNPGLAGGWGHEQFF. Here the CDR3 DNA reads TGTGCCAGCAGCGTGAACCCGGGACTAGCGGGAGGCTGGGGTCATGAGCAGTTCTTC. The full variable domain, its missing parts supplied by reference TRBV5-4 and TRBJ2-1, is ETGVTQSPTHLIKTRGQQVTLRCSSQSGHNTVSWYQQALGQGPQFIFQYYREEENGRGNFPPRFSGLQFPNYSSELNVNALELDDSALYLCASSVNPGLAGGWGHEQFFGPGTRLTVL.

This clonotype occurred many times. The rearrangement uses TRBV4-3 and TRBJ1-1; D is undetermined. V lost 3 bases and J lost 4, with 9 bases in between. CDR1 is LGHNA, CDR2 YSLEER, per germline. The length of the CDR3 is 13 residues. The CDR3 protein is CASSQTGLTEAFF. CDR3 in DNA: TGCGCCAGCAGCCAGACCGGACTCACTGAAGCTTTCTTT.

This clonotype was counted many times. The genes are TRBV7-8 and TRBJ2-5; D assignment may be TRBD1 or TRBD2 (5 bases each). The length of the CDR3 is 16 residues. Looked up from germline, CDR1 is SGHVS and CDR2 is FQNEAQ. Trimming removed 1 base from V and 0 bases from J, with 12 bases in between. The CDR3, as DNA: TGTGCCAGCAGCTTAGACGAGGGGTCTAACCAAGAGACCCAGTACTTC. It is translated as CASSLDEGSNQETQYF.

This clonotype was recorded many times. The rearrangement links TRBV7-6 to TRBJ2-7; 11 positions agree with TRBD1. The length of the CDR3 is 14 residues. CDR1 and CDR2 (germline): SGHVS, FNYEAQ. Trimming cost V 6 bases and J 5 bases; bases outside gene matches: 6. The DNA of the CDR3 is TGTGCCAGCAGTCCCCGGACAGGGGGCGACGAGCAGTACTTC. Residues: CASSPRTGGDEQYF.

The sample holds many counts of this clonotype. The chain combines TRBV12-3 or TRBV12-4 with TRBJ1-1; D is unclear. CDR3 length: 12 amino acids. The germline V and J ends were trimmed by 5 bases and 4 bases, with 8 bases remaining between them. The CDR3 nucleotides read TGTGCCAGCAGTCGAACGGGCACTGAAGCTTTCTTT. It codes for CASSRTGTEAFF.

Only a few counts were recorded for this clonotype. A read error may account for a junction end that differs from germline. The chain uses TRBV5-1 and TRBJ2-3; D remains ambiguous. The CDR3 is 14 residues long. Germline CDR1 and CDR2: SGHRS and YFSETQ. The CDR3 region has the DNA TGCGCCAGCAGCCCGTGGCCGAGCACAGATACGCTGTATTTT. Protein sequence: CASSPWPSTDTLYF.

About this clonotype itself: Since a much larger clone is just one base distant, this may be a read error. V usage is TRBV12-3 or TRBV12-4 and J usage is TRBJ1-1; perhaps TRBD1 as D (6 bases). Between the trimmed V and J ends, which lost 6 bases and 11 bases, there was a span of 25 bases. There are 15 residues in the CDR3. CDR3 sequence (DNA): TGTGCCAGCAGAACTACGCAGGGGTACTGGGGGTCGGCTTTCTTT. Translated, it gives CASRTTQGYWGSAFF.

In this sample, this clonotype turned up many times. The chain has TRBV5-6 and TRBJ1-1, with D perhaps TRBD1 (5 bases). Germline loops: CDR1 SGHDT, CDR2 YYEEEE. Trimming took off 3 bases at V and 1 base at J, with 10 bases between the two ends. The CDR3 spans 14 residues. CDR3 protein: CASSWGSGNTEAFF. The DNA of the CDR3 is TGTGCCAGCAGCTGGGGGTCGGGGAACACTGAAGCTTTCTTT.

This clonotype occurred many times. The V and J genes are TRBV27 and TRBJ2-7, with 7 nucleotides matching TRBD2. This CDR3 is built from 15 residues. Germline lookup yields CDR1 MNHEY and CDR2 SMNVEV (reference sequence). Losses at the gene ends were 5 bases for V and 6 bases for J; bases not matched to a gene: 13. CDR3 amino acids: CASSPLGEGRVEQYF. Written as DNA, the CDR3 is TGTGCCAGCAGTCCGTTAGGGGAGGGTCGGGTCGAGCAGTACTTC.

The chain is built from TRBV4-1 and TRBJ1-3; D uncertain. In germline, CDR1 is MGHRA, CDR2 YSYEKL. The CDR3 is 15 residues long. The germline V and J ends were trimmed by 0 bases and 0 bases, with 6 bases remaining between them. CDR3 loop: CASSQDRDSGNTIYF. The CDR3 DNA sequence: TGCGCCAGCAGCCAAGACCGGGACTCTGGAAACACCATATATTTT.

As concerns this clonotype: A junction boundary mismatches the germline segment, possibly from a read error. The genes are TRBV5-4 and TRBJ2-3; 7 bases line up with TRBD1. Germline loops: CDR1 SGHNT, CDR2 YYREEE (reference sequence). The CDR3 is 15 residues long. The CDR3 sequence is CASSSLDRETGTQYF. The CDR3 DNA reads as TGTGCCAGCAGCTCATTAGACAGGGAGACAGGTACGCAGTATTTT.

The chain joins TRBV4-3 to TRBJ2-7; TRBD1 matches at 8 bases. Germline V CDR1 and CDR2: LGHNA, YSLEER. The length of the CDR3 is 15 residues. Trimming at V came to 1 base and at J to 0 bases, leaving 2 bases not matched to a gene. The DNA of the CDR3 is TGCGCCAGCAGCCAAGCGGGGACAGGCTCCTACGAGCAGTACTTC. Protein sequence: CASSQAGTGSYEQYF.

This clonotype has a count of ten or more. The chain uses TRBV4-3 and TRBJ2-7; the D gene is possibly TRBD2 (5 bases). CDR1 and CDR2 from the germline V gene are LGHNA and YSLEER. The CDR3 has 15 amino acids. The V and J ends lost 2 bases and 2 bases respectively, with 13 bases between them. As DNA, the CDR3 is TGCGCCAGCAGCCAATTTAAACTAGGGACCTACGAGCAGTACTTC. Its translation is CASSQFKLGTYEQYF.

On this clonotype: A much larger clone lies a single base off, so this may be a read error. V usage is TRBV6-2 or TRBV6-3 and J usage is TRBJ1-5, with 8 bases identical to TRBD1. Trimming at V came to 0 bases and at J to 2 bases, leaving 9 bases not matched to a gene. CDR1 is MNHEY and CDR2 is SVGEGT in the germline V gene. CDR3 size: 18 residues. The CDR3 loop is CASSYSDRGGLGNQPQHF. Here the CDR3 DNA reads TGTGCCAGCAGTTACTCAGACAGGGGAGGCTTGGGCAATCAGCCCCAGCATTTT.

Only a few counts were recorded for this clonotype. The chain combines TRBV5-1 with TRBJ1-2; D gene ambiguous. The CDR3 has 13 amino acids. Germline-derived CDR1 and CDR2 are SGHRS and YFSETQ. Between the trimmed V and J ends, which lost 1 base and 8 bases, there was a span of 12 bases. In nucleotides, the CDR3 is TGCGCCAGCAGCTTGTCCGGGTCTCCGGGCTACACCTTC. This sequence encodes CASSLSGSPGYTF.

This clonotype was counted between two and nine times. The CDR3 reads CASSQEGGDRGTEAFF. The CDR3 DNA reads as TGTGCCAGCAGCCAAGAGGGGGGGGACAGGGGAACTGAAGCTTTCTTT. The gene calls are TRBV3-1 and TRBJ1-1; 10 bases fit TRBD1. CDR3 length: 16 amino acids. The V gene end was trimmed by 0 bases and the J gene end by 5 bases; junction bases not matched to a gene: 6. In germline, CDR1 is LGHDT, CDR2 YNNKEL (reference sequence).

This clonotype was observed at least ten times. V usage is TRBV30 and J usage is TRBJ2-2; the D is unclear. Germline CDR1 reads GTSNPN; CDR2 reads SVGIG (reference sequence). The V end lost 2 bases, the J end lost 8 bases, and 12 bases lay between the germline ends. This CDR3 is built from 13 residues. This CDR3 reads CAWSPRLLGELFF. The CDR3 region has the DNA TGTGCCTGGAGTCCACGTCTATTGGGGGAGCTGTTTTTT.

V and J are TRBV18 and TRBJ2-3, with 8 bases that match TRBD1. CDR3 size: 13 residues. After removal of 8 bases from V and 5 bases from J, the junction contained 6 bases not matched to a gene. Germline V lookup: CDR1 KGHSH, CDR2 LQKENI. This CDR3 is CASGQGNLDTQYF. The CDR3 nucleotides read TGTGCCAGCGGACAGGGAAATTTAGATACGCAGTATTTT.

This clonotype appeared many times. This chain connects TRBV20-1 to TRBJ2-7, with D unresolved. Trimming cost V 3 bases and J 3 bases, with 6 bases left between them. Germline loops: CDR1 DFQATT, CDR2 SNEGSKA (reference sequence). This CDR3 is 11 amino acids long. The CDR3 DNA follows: TGCAGTGCTAGTGGGGACTACGAGCAGTACTTC. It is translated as CSASGDYEQYF.

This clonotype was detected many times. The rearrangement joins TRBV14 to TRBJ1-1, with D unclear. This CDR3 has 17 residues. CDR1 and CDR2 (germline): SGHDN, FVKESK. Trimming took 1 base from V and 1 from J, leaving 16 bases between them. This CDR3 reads CASSQVLRMAQNTEAFF. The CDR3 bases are TGTGCCAGCAGCCAAGTTCTTAGAATGGCCCAGAACACTGAAGCTTTCTTT.

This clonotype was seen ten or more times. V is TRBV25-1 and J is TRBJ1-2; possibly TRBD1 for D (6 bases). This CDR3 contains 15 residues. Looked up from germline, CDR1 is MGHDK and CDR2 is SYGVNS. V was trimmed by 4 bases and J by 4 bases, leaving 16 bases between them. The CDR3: CASSGQEIFAYGYTF. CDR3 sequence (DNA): TGTGCCAGCAGTGGACAGGAGATATTCGCCTATGGCTACACCTTC.

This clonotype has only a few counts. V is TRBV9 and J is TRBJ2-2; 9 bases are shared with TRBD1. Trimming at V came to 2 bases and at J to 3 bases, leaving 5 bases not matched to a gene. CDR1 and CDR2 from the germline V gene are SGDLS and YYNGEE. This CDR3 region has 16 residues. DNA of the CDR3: TGTGCCAGCAGCGTTACAGGGGGCGCCGACACCGGGGAGCTGTTTTTT. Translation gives CASSVTGGADTGELFF.

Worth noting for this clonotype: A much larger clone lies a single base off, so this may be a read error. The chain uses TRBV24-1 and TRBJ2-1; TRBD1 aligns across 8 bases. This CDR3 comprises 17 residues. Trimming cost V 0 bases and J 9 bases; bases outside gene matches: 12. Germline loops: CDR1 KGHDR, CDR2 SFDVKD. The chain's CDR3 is CATSDLVTGGQVGEQFF. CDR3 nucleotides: TGTGCCACCAGTGATTTGGTCACAGGGGGGCAAGTGGGTGAGCAGTTCTTC.

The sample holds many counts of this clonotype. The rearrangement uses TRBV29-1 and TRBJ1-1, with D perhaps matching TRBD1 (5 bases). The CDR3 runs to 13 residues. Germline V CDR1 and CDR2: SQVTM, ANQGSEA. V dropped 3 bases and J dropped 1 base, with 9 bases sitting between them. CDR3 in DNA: TGCAGCGTTGATGGGGGATCGAACACTGAAGCTTTCTTT. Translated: CSVDGGSNTEAFF.

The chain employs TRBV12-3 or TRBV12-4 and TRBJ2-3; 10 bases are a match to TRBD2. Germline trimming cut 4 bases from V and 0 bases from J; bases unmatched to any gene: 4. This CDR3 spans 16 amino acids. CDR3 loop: CASSSPGLASTDTQYF. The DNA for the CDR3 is TGTGCCAGCAGTTCACCGGGACTAGCGAGCACAGATACGCAGTATTTT.

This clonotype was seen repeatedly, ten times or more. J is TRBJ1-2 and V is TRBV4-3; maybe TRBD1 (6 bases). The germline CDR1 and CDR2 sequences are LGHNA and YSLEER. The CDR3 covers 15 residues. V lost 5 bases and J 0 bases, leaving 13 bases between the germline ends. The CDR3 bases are TGCGCCAGCAGCTACGAGGACAGTGCTAACTATGGCTACACCTTC. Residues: CASSYEDSANYGYTF.

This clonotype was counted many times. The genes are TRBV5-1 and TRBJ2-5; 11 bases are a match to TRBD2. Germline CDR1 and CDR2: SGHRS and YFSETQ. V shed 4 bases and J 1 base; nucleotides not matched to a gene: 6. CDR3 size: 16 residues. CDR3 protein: CASSGTSGGIQETQYF. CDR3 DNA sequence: TGCGCCAGCAGCGGTACTAGCGGGGGTATCCAAGAGACCCAGTACTTC.

The CDR3 spells CASSSSGFGPDTQYF. The CDR3 DNA follows: TGTGCCAGCAGCTCTTCAGGGTTCGGCCCAGATACGCAGTATTTT. This chain uses TRBV5-5 with TRBJ2-3, with D possibly TRBD1 on 5 matching bases. The CDR3 consists of 15 residues. Between the trimmed V and J ends, which lost 3 bases and 4 bases, there was a span of 15 bases. Germline CDR1 reads SGHKS; CDR2 reads YYEKEE (reference sequence).